This entry lists 16 T cell receptor beta chains sequenced from one sample in a study of regulatory T cells in long-lasting Graves disease. Time point indicated: newly diagnosed GD, antithyroid drugs for less than 3 months. TCR sequences were obtained from RNA taken from PBMCs. Libraries of TCR beta came from iRepertoire HTBI primers plus Arm-PCR of CDR3 regions. TCRdb re-called the multiplex PCR reads with MiXCR, one entry per CDR3 protein. The repertoire holds 530,000 or so distinct CDR3 sequences, roughly 16% seen once, with more than 10% in the top ten. This sample also belongs to another study, concerning T cells in Graves' hyperthyroidism and ophthalmopathy.

The sample consisted of peripheral blood mononuclear cells (PBMCs), taken at new diagnosis, from a patient treated with antithyroid drugs. Receptors were obtained from a man aged 18 to 29 with Graves disease.

This clonotype has only a few counts. The V gene is TRBV9, the J gene TRBJ2-3; no clear D gene. The germline CDR1 and CDR2 sequences are SGDLS and YYNGEE. Between the trimmed V and J ends, which lost 0 bases and 2 bases, there was a span of 13 bases. This CDR3 contains 16 residues. The CDR3 sequence is CASSVDSAYSTDTQYF. For the CDR3, the DNA is TGTGCCAGCAGCGTAGATTCAGCTTATTCCACAGATACGCAGTATTTT.

This clonotype was recorded a few times. The V call is TRBV7-3, the J call TRBJ2-7; D gene ambiguous. Germline CDR1 is SGHTA and CDR2 is FQGTGA. This CDR3 region has 17 residues. The germline V and J ends were trimmed by 5 bases and 0 bases, with 20 bases remaining between them. CDR3 sequence (DNA): TGTGCCAGCAGCCCCACACTCCTAGTTCCTTTCTCCTACGAGCAGTACTTC. Translation gives CASSPTLLVPFSYEQYF.

This clonotype occurred a few times. V and J are TRBV6-5 and TRBJ2-2, with D hard to call. V was clipped by 0 bases and J by 6 bases, with 11 bases between them. CDR3 length: 15 residues. Germline lookup yields CDR1 MNHEY and CDR2 SVGAGI. CDR3 residues: CASSYSGSRPGELFF. The CDR3 region has the DNA TGTGCCAGCAGTTACTCTGGGTCAAGGCCCGGGGAGCTGTTTTTT.

This chain joins TRBV6-1 and TRBJ2-7, with 8 bases fitting TRBD2. Germline trimming cut 11 bases from V and 2 bases from J; bases unmatched to any gene: 8. Germline V gene data show CDR1 as MNHNS and CDR2 as SASEGT. The CDR3 totals 13 residues. CDR3 sequence (DNA): TGTGCCGCCGCGACTAGCGCAACCTACGAGCAGTACTTC. Encoded protein: CAAATSATYEQYF.

This clonotype was picked up a small number of times. This chain joins TRBV30 and TRBJ1-2; D possibly corresponds to TRBD1 (6 bases). The ends were cut back, 4 bases at V and 4 bases at J, with 16 bases in the middle. This CDR3 spans 14 amino acids. Germline CDR1 GTSNPN, CDR2 SVGIG (reference sequence). CDR3 protein: CAWKLQGLVYGYTF. The CDR3 nucleotides read TGTGCCTGGAAGCTACAGGGATTAGTCTATGGCTACACCTTC.

This clonotype was detected only a few times. The rearrangement joins TRBV19 to TRBJ1-2; 8 nucleotides match TRBD1. The germline V gene has CDR1 LNHDA and CDR2 SQIVND (reference sequence). The CDR3 extends over 14 amino acids. With 5 bases clipped from V and 4 bases from J, the junction kept 6 bases outside the gene matches. CDR3 sequence (DNA): TGTGCCAGTAGTCCCGACAGGGGAATCTATGGCTACACCTTC. Amino acid sequence: CASSPDRGIYGYTF.

This clonotype showed up just a few times. This sequence joins TRBV20-1 and TRBJ2-1; TRBD1 is a possible D gene (5 bases). CDR3 size: 14 residues. V dropped 4 bases and J dropped 1 base, with 11 bases sitting between them. Germline-derived CDR1 and CDR2 are DFQATT and SNEGSKA (reference sequence). CDR3 bases: TGCAGTGCTACCCCAAGACAGTCCTACAATGAGCAGTTCTTC. This codes for CSATPRQSYNEQFF.

The V and J genes are TRBV2 and TRBJ2-1; D not certain. Between the trimmed V and J ends, which lost 7 bases and 8 bases, there was a span of 18 bases. The CDR3 is 14 residues long. From germline, CDR1 is SNHLY and CDR2 FYNNEI. As DNA, the CDR3 is TGTGCCAGCACCTGCGTCGCTTACAGTTATGAGCAGTTCTTC. Protein: CASTCVAYSYEQFF.

The chain joins TRBV4-1 to TRBJ1-2; D remains ambiguous. The CDR3 extends over 13 amino acids. The germline CDR1 and CDR2 sequences are MGHRA and YSYEKL. Trimming shortened V by 2 bases and J by 5 bases, and 9 bases separated the two germline ends. The CDR3 region is CASSQTADYGYTF. CDR3 sequence (DNA): TGCGCCAGCAGCCAAACCGCGGATTATGGCTACACCTTC.

In this sample, this clonotype turned up a few times. The chain is built from TRBV9 and TRBJ2-2; 8 nucleotides agree with TRBD2. The V gene end was trimmed by 0 bases and the J gene end by 3 bases; junction bases not matched to a gene: 7. Germline CDR1 reads SGDLS; CDR2 reads YYNGEE. The CDR3 is made up of 17 amino acids. The CDR3 loop reads CASSVASSGRHTGELFF. Written as DNA, the CDR3 is TGTGCCAGCAGCGTAGCTTCCAGCGGGAGACACACCGGGGAGCTGTTTTTT.

There are a few counts of this clonotype. This CDR3 is CSVEVGSNLNTEAFF. As DNA, the CDR3 is TGCAGCGTTGAAGTAGGGTCCAACCTGAACACTGAAGCTTTCTTT. The rearrangement uses TRBV29-1 and TRBJ1-1; no firm D call. Trimming took off 1 base at V and 0 bases at J, with 12 bases between the two ends. Germline V CDR1 and CDR2: SQVTM, ANQGSEA. This CDR3 is 15 amino acids long.

This clonotype was seen many times. The rearrangement links TRBV28 to TRBJ1-1, with a weak D call TRBD1 (5 bases). Between the trimmed V and J ends, which lost 3 bases and 5 bases, there was a span of 13 bases. CDR3 length equals 14 residues. Germline CDR1 MDHEN, CDR2 SYDVKM. CDR3 region: CASSLFAGRTEAFF. CDR3 coding DNA: TGTGCCAGCAGTTTGTTCGCAGGGAGGACTGAAGCTTTCTTT.

There are a few counts of this clonotype. This likely reflects a read error, since a far larger clone is one base away. This chain connects TRBV7-6 to TRBJ2-3; D might be TRBD2 (6 bases). Trimming shortened V by 4 bases and J by 1 base, and 9 bases separated the two germline ends. This CDR3 is 14 amino acids long. Germline loops: CDR1 SGHVS, CDR2 FNYEAQ. CDR3 protein: CASSSGVRTDTQYF. Written as DNA, the CDR3 is TGTGCCAGCAGCTCGGGGGTACGCACAGATACGCAGTATTTT.

The V and J genes are TRBV7-9 and TRBJ2-3; 12 positions agree with TRBD2. CDR1 and CDR2 from the germline V gene are SEHNR and FQNEAQ (reference sequence). This CDR3 has 17 residues. V was clipped by 5 bases and J by 2 bases; unmatched bases: 8. This CDR3 is CASSPPTSGSPTDTQYF. For the CDR3, the DNA is TGTGCCAGCAGCCCGCCGACTAGCGGGAGCCCCACAGATACGCAGTATTTT.

The genes are TRBV27 and TRBJ1-2; no definite D call. The CDR3 is 15 amino acids. In germline, CDR1 is MNHEY, CDR2 SMNVEV (reference sequence). The ends were cut back, 5 bases at V and 2 bases at J, with 15 bases in the middle. This CDR3 reads CASSPSPRGNYGYTF. The CDR3 DNA sequence: TGTGCCAGCAGTCCATCCCCTCGGGGAAACTATGGCTACACCTTC.

In the case of this clonotype: A much larger clone is a single base away; this may be a read error. The gene calls are TRBV28 and TRBJ2-3, with D tentatively TRBD1 or TRBD2 (7 bases each). The J call may be incorrect, as the DNA end agrees better with TRBJ2-7. The length of the CDR3 is 14 residues. The germline CDR1 and CDR2 sequences are MDHEN and SYDVKM. CDR3: CASSLQGGVYGQYF. The CDR3 nucleotides are TGTGCCAGCAGTTTACAGGGGGGGGTCTACGGGCAGTACTTC.